A selection of T cell receptor beta chains follows, all from one sample in a study of blood T cells in healthy people across ages. TCRdb independently ran MiXCR on the 5' RACE reads; one entry per CDR3 protein. In the table there are 600,000 or so distinct CDR3 sequences, 25% to 30% of which are singletons. Sequencing was carried out using blood. These receptors were obtained from a woman aged 80 or older in good health. Each CDR3 is given without its conserved first and last residue. Size is stated for part of the rows, as once, few or many counts, or as a class when the clone is expanded.

clone size	V gene	J gene	CDR3 protein
.	TRBV6-1	TRBJ1-1	ASSGGQFLLGDTEAF
once	TRBV7-2	.	ASSSQRQTQY
many	TRBV20-1	TRBJ1-5	SARASSNQPQH
few	TRBV5-1	TRBJ2-3	ASSPRDFNTDTQY
.	TRBV20-1	TRBJ2-1	SASSGDRGGNEQF
many	TRBV20-1	TRBJ2-7	SARRGALYEQY
.	TRBV29-1	TRBJ1-2	NVSDRGTNYGYT
many	TRBV7-2	TRBJ2-5	ASSLAQAGGQETQY
many	TRBV25-1	TRBJ2-5	ASSLQGVVDRGTQY
many	TRBV5-4	TRBJ2-1	ASSLAGRPSSYNEQF
.	TRBV5-1	TRBJ1-2	VSTTEPNYGYT
many	TRBV12-5	TRBJ2-7	ASGLGGLVPEQY
.	TRBV6-5	.	ASSYNPANEQY
many	TRBV7-3	TRBJ2-7	ASSPPPGISYEQY
few	TRBV12-3/TRBV12-4	TRBJ2-3	ASSPRGQSSTDTQY
many	TRBV12-3/TRBV12-4	TRBJ2-7	ASSFHQGTYEQY
many	TRBV7-2	TRBJ2-1	ASSLGGTGEGQF
.	TRBV12-3/TRBV12-4	TRBJ1-1	ASSSYRAANTEAF
many	TRBV4-1	TRBJ2-6	ASSHTGVGANVLT
.	TRBV12-3/TRBV12-4	TRBJ1-1	ASGGQGLNTEAF